The 21 T cell receptor beta chains below come from one sample, sequenced in a study of cytomegalovirus exposure and HLA in healthy donors. In the PCR, 60 Vbeta and 13 Jbeta primers were used. Repertoires were generated with immunoSEQ multiplex PCR, while TCRdb's copy carries only in-frame clones and drops some. The table lists some 110,000 clones, roughly 82% of them singletons, with 10% to 15% in the top ten. The material sequenced was PBMCs. These receptor sequences come from a woman aged 35 to 49 in good health and CMV-seropositive.

The chain joins TRBV5-1 to TRBJ1-5, with D possibly TRBD1 on 6 matching bases. The germline V gene encodes CDR1 SGHRS and CDR2 YFSETQ. This CDR3 is built from 18 residues. Trimming left V 1 base short and J 4 bases short, with 21 bases between. CDR3 region: CASSLRPQGLRRNQPQHF. CDR3 DNA: TGCGCCAGCAGCTTGAGGCCACAGGGTTTGCGAAGGAATCAGCCCCAGCATTTT.

The chain uses TRBV9 and TRBJ2-5; 7 bases are a match to TRBD1. Trimming removed 0 bases from V and 5 bases from J; junction bases left unmatched: 4. The CDR3 is 14 residues long. Germline V gives CDR1 SGDLS, CDR2 YYNGEE. The CDR3 DNA reads TGTGCCAGCAGCGTAGTGTCACAGGGGGAGACCCAGTACTTC. Protein sequence: CASSVVSQGETQYF.

The chain has TRBV20-1 and TRBJ2-7, with D perhaps matching TRBD2 (5 bases). The V gene lost 3 bases and the J gene lost 5 bases, with 8 bases spanning the gap. Germline CDR1 is DFQATT and CDR2 is SNEGSKA (reference sequence). This CDR3 is 11 amino acids long. The CDR3 sequence: CSASMRDEQYF. CDR3 coding DNA: TGCAGTGCTAGCATGAGGGACGAGCAGTACTTC.

The J gene is TRBJ2-7, the V gene TRBV2; 13 positions match TRBD2. The CDR3 loop spans 17 amino acids. Germline CDR1 SNHLY, CDR2 FYNNEI. After removal of 5 bases from V and 6 bases from J, the junction contained 13 bases not matched to a gene. In DNA form, the CDR3 reads TGTGCCAGCAGTCCTACAGGGACTAGCGGGACTGCTCGCGAGCAGTACTTC. This codes for CASSPTGTSGTAREQYF.

This clone turned up a few times. The chain couples TRBV10-3 to TRBJ1-5; D is uncertain. Trimming took off 0 bases at V and 2 bases at J, with 8 bases between the two ends. This CDR3 has 15 residues. Germline CDR1 and CDR2: ENHRY and SYGVKD. CDR3 sequence (DNA): TGTGCCATCAGTGAGTCGGCAGTGGGCAATCAGCCCCAGCATTTT. Its translation: CAISESAVGNQPQHF.

The chain combines TRBV27 with TRBJ2-7, with 11 bases lining up with TRBD2. V was clipped by 4 bases and J by 5 bases; unmatched bases: 7. CDR3 size: 15 residues. Per the germline V gene, CDR1 is MNHEY and CDR2 is SMNVEV (reference sequence). CDR3 nucleotide sequence: TGTGCCAGCAGTTCGATAGCGGGAGGGGTCCACGAGCAGTACTTC. Amino acid sequence: CASSSIAGGVHEQYF.

This chain joins TRBV2 and TRBJ2-7; 7 bases line up with TRBD2. This CDR3 comprises 14 residues. Trimming at V came to 6 bases and at J to 2 bases, leaving 7 bases not matched to a gene. Per the germline V gene, CDR1 is SNHLY and CDR2 is FYNNEI. CDR3 bases: TGTGCCAGCAGGGGAGGGCAGGCCCCCTACGAGCAGTACTTC. Translated: CASRGGQAPYEQYF.

Here the CDR3 DNA reads TGTGCCAGCAGTTACGTGGGACTGCGACGCACCGGGGAGCTGTTTTTT. Protein product: CASSYVGLRRTGELFF. The chain is built from TRBV6-6 and TRBJ2-2; TRBD2 is a possible D gene (6 bases). The germline CDR1 and CDR2 sequences are MNHNY and SVGAGI (reference sequence). Trimming took 2 bases from V and 4 from J, leaving 14 bases between them. This CDR3 contains 16 residues.

The rearrangement uses TRBV4-1 and TRBJ1-5; 8 bases are shared with TRBD1. In germline, CDR1 is MGHRA, CDR2 YSYEKL. The CDR3 has 14 amino acids. V lost 6 bases, J lost 7 bases, and 8 bases stayed unmatched. CDR3 protein: CASSFGQGEQPQHF. CDR3 nucleotides: TGCGCCAGCAGTTTCGGACAGGGCGAACAGCCCCAGCATTTT.

This chain connects TRBV5-4 to TRBJ2-3, with 8 positions matching TRBD2. Germline CDR1 SGHNT, CDR2 YYREEE (reference sequence). The V and J ends lost 4 bases and 0 bases, in that order; junction bases with no gene match: 7. CDR3 size: 16 residues. The CDR3 sequence: CASSPTSGPSTDTQYF. The DNA of the CDR3 is TGTGCCAGCAGCCCAACTAGCGGCCCTAGCACAGATACGCAGTATTTT. Full variable domain (missing parts from reference TRBV5-4 and TRBJ2-3): ETGVTQSPTHLIKTRGQQVTLRCSSQSGHNTVSWYQQALGQGPQFIFQYYREEENGRGNFPPRFSGLQFPNYSSELNVNALELDDSALYLCASSPTSGPSTDTQYFGPGTRLTVL.

This clone was recorded a few times. The gene calls are TRBV10-3 and TRBJ2-7; maybe TRBD1 (6 bases). Germline values: CDR1 ENHRY, CDR2 SYGVKD. V gave up 10 bases and J gave up 1 base, with 11 bases separating them. The CDR3 sequence is 12 residues long. The CDR3, as DNA: TGTGCCAGCGGACAGTTTTCCTACGAGCAGTACTTC. Residues: CASGQFSYEQYF.

V usage is TRBV2 and J usage is TRBJ2-5; 12 bases fit TRBD2. The J call is in doubt because the DNA end fits TRBJ2-7 better. CDR3 length: 18 amino acids. CDR1 and CDR2 from the germline V gene are SNHLY and FYNNEI. Here the CDR3 reads CASSEGSPSSGRGYEQYF. The CDR3 nucleotides read TGTGCCAGCAGTGAAGGGTCCCCCTCTAGCGGGAGGGGCTACGAGCAGTACTTC.

The chain links TRBV2 to TRBJ2-7; 11 bases are a match to TRBD1. This CDR3 is built from 15 residues. The V gene's germline CDR1 is SNHLY and CDR2 FYNNEI. V lost 7 bases, J lost 6 bases, and 11 bases stayed unmatched. For the CDR3, the DNA is TGTGCCAGCACCCCGCAACCCGGGACAGGGGGCGAGCAGTACTTC. This gives the protein CASTPQPGTGGEQYF.

This clone was counted a single time. The chain recombines TRBV28 with TRBJ1-2, with D possibly TRBD1 on 5 matching bases. CDR3 length: 14 residues. Germline lookup yields CDR1 MDHEN and CDR2 SYDVKM. V shed 6 bases and J shed 1 base, with 12 bases lying between them. The DNA for the CDR3 is TGTGCCAGCAGCCAGGCTAGGGGTAACTATGGCTACACCTTC. It yields the protein CASSQARGNYGYTF.

This chain joins TRBV7-9 and TRBJ2-5; unclear D gene. CDR3 length: 12 residues. The germline V gene has CDR1 SEHNR and CDR2 FQNEAQ (reference sequence). V was pared by 6 bases and J by 0 bases, with 5 bases between. CDR3 in amino acids: CASSFNQETQYF. In DNA form, the CDR3 reads TGTGCCAGCAGTTTCAACCAAGAGACCCAGTACTTC.

The rearrangement joins TRBV7-3 to TRBJ2-1; no firm D call. The germline CDR1 and CDR2 sequences are SGHTA and FQGTGA. Trimming removed 2 bases from V and 4 bases from J, with 12 bases in between. The CDR3 is 15 residues long. The CDR3 protein is CASSLSTVLYNEQFF. CDR3 DNA sequence: TGTGCCAGCAGCTTATCAACAGTTTTGTACAATGAGCAGTTCTTC.

The chain links TRBV30 to TRBJ2-7; 11 nucleotides line up with TRBD1. The V gene end was trimmed by 0 bases and the J gene end by 3 bases; junction bases not matched to a gene: 4. CDR3 length: 15 residues. In germline, CDR1 is GTSNPN, CDR2 SVGIG (reference sequence). The CDR3 sequence: CAWSVRDRGIYEQYF. In DNA form, the CDR3 reads TGTGCCTGGAGTGTAAGGGACAGGGGGATCTACGAGCAGTACTTC.

V and J are TRBV29-1 and TRBJ2-3; 8 bases map to TRBD2. Looked up from germline, CDR1 is SQVTM and CDR2 is ANQGSEA. CDR3 length equals 16 residues. V lost 4 bases and J lost 4; bases outside the gene matches: 13. In DNA, the CDR3 is TGCAGCGTTGGGGGGGAGCGGGAGAGGCAAGCAGATACGCAGTATTTT. Translated: CSVGGERERQADTQYF.

The V and J genes are TRBV11-1 and TRBJ2-5; 9 bases match TRBD1. CDR1 and CDR2 (germline): SGHAT, FQDESV (reference sequence). V gave up 3 bases and J gave up 4 bases; unmatched junction bases: 9. CDR3 length: 16 residues. CDR3 sequence reads: CASSFPRGQGAETQYF. The DNA of the CDR3 is TGTGCCAGCAGCTTCCCCCGGGGACAGGGAGCAGAGACCCAGTACTTC.

The chain combines TRBV19 with TRBJ2-3; 8 nucleotides agree with TRBD2. The germline V gene has CDR1 LNHDA and CDR2 SQIVND (reference sequence). The V segment lost 5 bases and the J segment 4 bases; nucleotides outside the gene matches: 11. The CDR3 is 16 residues long. As DNA, the CDR3 is TGTGCCAGTAGTCCCGGACTAGCCGTTGGCGCAGATACGCAGTATTTT. This gives the protein CASSPGLAVGADTQYF.

V gene TRBV11-2 combines with J gene TRBJ2-1; weak D call: TRBD2 (5 bases). Trimming removed 5 bases from V and 6 bases from J, with 17 bases in between. CDR1 and CDR2 from the germline V gene are SGHAT and FQNNGV. The length of the CDR3 is 15 residues. This CDR3 is CASSPSFFRGNEQFF. In DNA form, the CDR3 reads TGTGCCAGCAGCCCTAGCTTTTTTAGAGGCAATGAGCAGTTCTTC. The full variable domain, with the rest looked up from reference TRBV11-2 and TRBJ2-1, is EAGVAQSPRYKIIEKRQSVAFWCNPISGHATLYWYQQILGQGPKLLIQFQNNGVVDDSQLPKDRFSAERLKGVDSTLKIQPAKLEDSAVYLCASSPSFFRGNEQFFGPGTRLTVL.